Included here is one T cell receptor (beta chain) sequence, with context. Its antigen is still unknown. One end of the junction is discordant with germline, which a read error may explain. Germline loops: CDR1 SGDLS, CDR2 YYNGEE. There are 15 residues in the CDR3. This sample stems from a study of PD-1 blockade in classical Hodgkin lymphoma. Study-wide findings and caveats: Whatever underlies the repertoire differences (possibly disease activity or prior therapy) remains undefined. After ASCT, patients who started nivolumab under 1 year later were excluded.

Every patient had relapsed following autologous stem cell transplantation, and cohorts differed in brentuximab vedotin exposure. The table came from immunoSEQ multiplex PCR; TCRdb's copy has only in-frame clones and leaves some out. The sample holds under 95,000 clones; over 90% are singletons and the top ten take approximately 2.4%. The TCR sequence derives from a human donor with classical Hodgkin lymphoma. Sequencing used peripheral blood mononuclear cells (PBMCs), obtained before the second cycle of nivolumab. V gene TRBV9 combines with J gene TRBJ2-1; D not resolved. The CDR3 nucleotides read TGTGCCAGCAGCGTAGACTCATTTTCCTCCAATGAGCAGTTCTTC. This codes for CASSVDSFSSNEQFF.